This passage covers 22 T cell receptor beta chains from one sample sequenced in a study of technical replicates of blood from several donors. Sequencing used immunoSEQ multiplex PCR; TCRdb keeps in-frame clones, though not all of them. The data hold more than 65,000 clones, with 81% observed a single time. The sequenced material came from PBMCs. Receptor source: a human donor in good health. Some clones in this sample may be carry-over from other donors' samples.

The rearrangement uses TRBV28 and TRBJ2-7, with D maybe TRBD2 (6 bases). This CDR3 region has 14 residues. Per germline, CDR1 MDHEN and CDR2 SYDVKM. Trimming removed 6 bases from V and 7 bases from J, with 19 bases in between. CDR3 nucleotides: TGTGCCAGCAGGGGGGGACTGGAAGGTGGTGAGCAGTACTTC. Translating gives CASRGGLEGGEQYF.

The chain uses TRBV5-1 and TRBJ2-5; 7 bases match TRBD2. J gave up 5 bases and V 1 base, and 5 bases lay outside the gene matches. CDR1 and CDR2 from the germline V gene are SGHRS and YFSETQ. The CDR3 runs to 14 residues. For the CDR3, the DNA is TGCGCCAGCAGCTTGTCCGGGGAGGGGGAGACCCAGTACTTC. Amino acids: CASSLSGEGETQYF.

The chain couples TRBV7-8 to TRBJ2-3; 9 bases map to TRBD2. The trim removed 4 bases at V and 3 bases at J, leaving 8 bases unmatched. The CDR3 contains 16 residues. Per germline, CDR1 SGHVS and CDR2 FQNEAQ. CDR3 sequence reads: CASSWSRGGVTDTQYF. The CDR3 DNA follows: TGTGCCAGCAGCTGGTCGCGCGGGGGGGTAACAGATACGCAGTATTTT.

The gene calls are TRBV29-1 and TRBJ1-1, with 7 bases identical to TRBD1. CDR1 SQVTM and CDR2 ANQGSEA come from the germline V gene. V was pared by 7 bases and J by 8 bases, with 16 bases of the junction left unmatched. This CDR3 comprises 14 residues. CDR3 sequence: CSANRPGGRGEAFF. Here the CDR3 DNA reads TGCAGCGCTAACAGGCCAGGGGGGCGCGGCGAAGCTTTCTTT.

This chain connects TRBV6-6 to TRBJ2-2; 9 bases fit TRBD1. Germline assignment: CDR1 MNHNY and CDR2 SVGAGI (reference sequence). Trimming removed 7 bases from V and 4 bases from J; junction bases left unmatched: 7. The CDR3 runs to 15 residues. The CDR3 bases are TGTGCCAGCATTAAACAGGGGGCGGGCACCGGGGAGCTGTTTTTT. Encoded protein: CASIKQGAGTGELFF.

This clone appeared a single time. The chain couples TRBV30 to TRBJ1-4, with TRBD1 identical over 10 bases. V trimming: 2 bases; J trimming: 8 bases; junction bases outside the gene matches: 5. The CDR3 is made up of 14 amino acids. Germline assignment: CDR1 GTSNPN and CDR2 SVGIG (reference sequence). The CDR3 DNA follows: TGTGCCTGGAGTAGGGACAGGGGAATAGAAAAACTGTTTTTT. It yields the protein CAWSRDRGIEKLFF.

This chain uses TRBV30 with TRBJ1-4; tentatively, D is TRBD1 (6 bases). Trimming shortened V by 1 base and J by 8 bases, and 11 bases separated the two germline ends. The CDR3 consists of 13 residues. Germline values: CDR1 GTSNPN, CDR2 SVGIG (reference sequence). This chain's CDR3 is CAWSAQGTEKLFF. The CDR3 bases are TGTGCCTGGAGTGCACAGGGTACCGAAAAACTGTTTTTT.

The rearrangement joins TRBV5-6 to TRBJ1-3; tentatively, D is TRBD1 (5 bases). The CDR3 is 14 amino acids. Trimming took off 3 bases at V and 8 bases at J, with 15 bases between the two ends. Per germline, CDR1 SGHDT and CDR2 YYEEEE. Written as DNA, the CDR3 is TGTGCCAGCAGCTCAACGGTCGGGGGGTACACCATATATTTT. It translates to CASSSTVGGYTIYF.

This clone has ten or more counts. The chain combines TRBV4-1 with TRBJ1-6, with 10 positions matching TRBD1. The CDR3 contains 16 residues. CDR1 and CDR2 from the germline V gene are MGHRA and YSYEKL. Unmatched junction bases numbered 8, after V lost 3 bases and J lost 9 bases. CDR3 coding DNA: TGCGCCAGCAGCCAGATCCCGGGACAGGGGAGTTCACCCCTCCACTTT. Residues: CASSQIPGQGSSPLHF.

The chain carries TRBV4-3 and TRBJ2-1; 9 bases map to TRBD2. Per the germline V gene, CDR1 is LGHNA and CDR2 is YSLEER. The CDR3 loop spans 15 amino acids. Germline trimming cut 2 bases from V and 10 bases from J; bases unmatched to any gene: 9. CDR3 amino acids: CASSQTSGPFIEQFF. CDR3 bases: TGCGCCAGCAGCCAAACTAGCGGGCCTTTTATAGAGCAGTTCTTC.

This clone came up once. V gene TRBV4-3 combines with J gene TRBJ1-2; 7 bases are a match to TRBD1. The CDR3 contains 16 residues. V shed 0 bases and J 0 bases; nucleotides not matched to a gene: 4. CDR1 LGHNA and CDR2 YSLEER come from the germline V gene. Here the CDR3 reads CASSQDRQGANYGYTF. The CDR3 DNA follows: TGCGCCAGCAGCCAAGATCGACAGGGAGCTAACTATGGCTACACCTTC.

V is TRBV30 and J is TRBJ2-5, with 7 bases lining up with TRBD1. Unmatched junction bases numbered 5, after V lost 3 bases and J lost 4 bases. The germline CDR1 and CDR2 sequences are GTSNPN and SVGIG (reference sequence). The CDR3 is 13 residues long. The CDR3 sequence is CAWRTGSRETQYF. In DNA, the CDR3 is TGTGCCTGGAGGACAGGGTCAAGAGAGACCCAGTACTTC.

The chain uses TRBV2 and TRBJ2-1; D possibly corresponds to TRBD1 (6 bases). The length of the CDR3 is 15 residues. Germline CDR1 reads SNHLY; CDR2 reads FYNNEI. V shed 0 bases and J shed 7 bases, with 13 bases lying between them. The CDR3 bases are TGTGCCAGCAGTGAAGCGGCAGGGCAGGGGAATGAGCAGTTCTTC. Its translation: CASSEAAGQGNEQFF.

To note about this clone: The junction and the germline gene differ at one end; a read error may be behind it. The chain is built from TRBV6-5 and TRBJ2-1; D is uncertain. This CDR3 has 9 residues. The germline V gene has CDR1 MNHEY and CDR2 SVGAGI. As DNA, the CDR3 is TGTGCCAGCAGTTCCACTCGGGTCTTC. Protein sequence: CASSSTRVF.

This clone has a single count. The V call is TRBV4-3, the J call TRBJ2-1; D possibly corresponds to TRBD1 (5 bases). Trimming stripped 0 bases from V and 4 bases from J, with 10 bases between. Germline loops: CDR1 LGHNA, CDR2 YSLEER. The CDR3 consists of 15 residues. The CDR3 loop reads CASSQETDQYNEQFF. CDR3 coding DNA: TGCGCCAGCAGCCAAGAGACAGACCAATACAATGAGCAGTTCTTC.

This clone was recorded a few times. The CDR3 DNA reads as TGCAGCCCATTGGTCCGGGCGGGATTAATCAATGAGCAGTTCTTC. Residues: CSPLVRAGLINEQFF. The chain has TRBV29-1 and TRBJ2-1; D is perhaps TRBD2 (6 bases). Germline assignment: CDR1 SQVTM and CDR2 ANQGSEA. Trimming left V 8 bases short and J 6 bases short, with 23 bases between. There are 15 residues in the CDR3.

The gene calls are TRBV5-1 and TRBJ1-2; D gene unclear. Germline CDR1 reads SGHRS; CDR2 reads YFSETQ. This CDR3 has 15 residues. Between the trimmed V and J ends, which lost 6 bases and 6 bases, there was a span of 21 bases. The CDR3 DNA reads TGCGCCAGCAAACTTGTTTTGAATAGAGGAGATGGCTACACCTTC. This gives the protein CASKLVLNRGDGYTF.

This clone was found once. The V call is TRBV11-2, the J call TRBJ1-2; 7 bases are a match to TRBD1. The V segment lost 5 bases and the J segment 2 bases; nucleotides outside the gene matches: 8. CDR1 SGHAT and CDR2 FQNNGV come from the germline V gene. The CDR3 contains 15 residues. CDR3 nucleotide sequence: TGTGCCAGCAGCCATTTCGACAGGGAAAACTATGGCTACACCTTC. Encoded protein: CASSHFDRENYGYTF.

The chain carries TRBV30 and TRBJ2-3; 7 bases line up with TRBD2. The CDR3 runs to 13 residues. Trimming cost V 8 bases and J 4 bases; bases outside gene matches: 9. Germline V lookup: CDR1 GTSNPN, CDR2 SVGIG (reference sequence). The CDR3 DNA reads as TGTGCCCGGGAGGCGGGAGTACCAGATACGCAGTATTTT. It encodes CAREAGVPDTQYF.

The chain has TRBV5-1 and TRBJ2-7; 7 positions match TRBD1. Per the germline V gene, CDR1 is SGHRS and CDR2 is YFSETQ. Trimming took 4 bases from V and 6 from J; bases not matched to a gene: 25. The CDR3 is made up of 19 amino acids. The chain's CDR3 is CASSTVLAAGGRGIAEQYF. The CDR3 region has the DNA TGCGCCAGCAGCACAGTTTTGGCGGCAGGGGGAAGGGGTATCGCCGAGCAGTACTTC.

The chain recombines TRBV7-2 with TRBJ2-7, with 7 bases that match TRBD1. V lost 6 bases and J lost 5; bases outside the gene matches: 7. Germline values: CDR1 SGHTA, CDR2 FQGNSA. The CDR3 is 13 amino acids. The DNA of the CDR3 is TGTGCCAGCAGAGTGACAGGGACAAACGAGCAGTACTTC. It is translated as CASRVTGTNEQYF.

The genes are TRBV30 and TRBJ2-1, with 7 bases lining up with TRBD1. CDR3 length: 14 residues. Germline V gene lookup returns CDR1 GTSNPN and CDR2 SVGIG (reference sequence). Trimming took 1 base from V and 8 from J; bases not matched to a gene: 8. The CDR3 loop is CAWSALGTVDEQFF. The CDR3 DNA follows: TGTGCCTGGAGTGCCCTAGGGACAGTAGATGAGCAGTTCTTC.